Included here is one T cell receptor beta chain sequence, with context. This record belongs to a study of blood T cell repertoires in COVID-19. Study in general: Sites across the United States, Italy and Spain contributed samples from acute and convalescent COVID-19. In each case, the material was cDNA or gDNA derived from T cells, B-cell-depleted T cells, or PBMCs.

The V segment lost 3 bases and the J segment 7 bases; nucleotides outside the gene matches: 10. This CDR3 contains 15 residues. Germline lookup yields CDR1 MGHDK and CDR2 SYGVNS. In the authors' methods: Counts of nucleated cells, estimated from reference gene primer amplification, were obtained. Profiling relied on immunoSEQ multiplex PCR, and the TCRdb table lists in-frame clones only, not all of them. V and J calls and clone size are as listed in that table; D and trimming were resolved from the DNA. The table includes nearly 55,000 clones, 65% to 85% detected once. The chain links TRBV25-1 to TRBJ1-2; 8 positions agree with TRBD1. The sample comprised peripheral blood. The source of this sequence is a human donor with active or convalescent COVID-19. The donor label of this sample is uncertain. CDR3 in DNA: TGTGCCAGCAGTGATTCCGACAGGGGCCGGGGTGGCTACACCTTC. Its protein product is CASSDSDRGRGGYTF.